This T cell receptor (beta chain) was identified during a study of blood T cell repertoires in COVID-19. Germline V gene sequence: CDR1 MNHEY, CDR2 SMNVEV (reference sequence). V was clipped by 4 bases and J by 5 bases; unmatched bases: 14. CDR3 length: 17 residues. Method: immunoSEQ multiplex PCR; TCRdb's copy keeps in-frame clones and lacks some. The sample has 250,000 to 300,000 clones, approximately 87% seen once. This receptor was obtained from a man between 60 and 70 years old who had recovered from COVID-19. The sequenced sample consisted of peripheral blood. J is TRBJ1-2 and V is TRBV27; 9 bases are a match to TRBD1. CDR3 DNA: TGTGCCAGCAGTTATAATACTCCGGGACAGGGTGGTTATGGCTACACCTTC. This encodes CASSYNTPGQGGYGYTF.